This T cell receptor (beta chain) was sequenced for a study of technical replicates of blood from a handful of donors. The repertoire was sequenced with immunoSEQ multiplex PCR; TCRdb's copy has only in-frame clones and lacks some. The profile shows about 83,000 clones, approximately 90% of them singletons. The CDR3 has 15 amino acids. J was trimmed by 3 bases and V by 2 bases; bases with no gene match: 8. CDR1 is SGHTS and CDR2 is YDEGEE in the germline V gene. The chain recombines TRBV5-8 with TRBJ2-7, with 7 bases aligning to TRBD1. Material: T cells isolated from PBMCs. This clonotype was sampled from a human donor in good health. The CDR3 loop reads CASSFWQGELYEQYF. The CDR3 coding sequence is TGTGCCAGCAGCTTTTGGCAGGGGGAACTCTACGAGCAGTACTTC.